The 31 T cell receptor beta chains listed next were all sequenced from one sample in a study of CXCR3-negative and CXCR3-positive naive CD8 T cells. The TRB libraries of cDNA were built by UMI-labeled 5' RACE. TCRdb reprocessed the 5' RACE reads; each CDR3 protein has one entry and no DNA is given. Seen in this sample are over 100,000 distinct CDR3 sequences; the ten most common clones hold 0.29%. The sample comprised naive CXCR3- CD8+ T cells from blood. The sample's subset: CD45RO-CCR7+CD27+CD95- naive CD8+ T cells lacking CXCR3 (TNR3-). Every receptor here comes from a human donor in good health. Some clones in this sample may be carry-over from other donors' samples.

The V call is TRBV29-1, the J call TRBJ1-1; TCRdb's D call of TRBD1 is untestable without DNA. The CDR3 loop spans 18 amino acids. From germline, CDR1 is SQVTM and CDR2 ANQGSEA. CDR3 sequence: CSVLKRTGVLLMNTEAFF.

This chain connects TRBV6-5 to TRBJ2-7; there is no DNA to check the TCRdb D call of TRBD2. The length of the CDR3 is 13 residues. Germline V CDR1 and CDR2: MNHEY, SVGAGI. The CDR3 region is CASSSGSAAEQYF.

V is TRBV29-1 and J is TRBJ2-2; TCRdb gives TRBD1 as the D gene, but with no DNA this cannot be confirmed. This CDR3 has 11 amino acids. Germline values: CDR1 SQVTM, CDR2 ANQGSEA. CDR3 loop: CSAWGGGVLFF.

The V and J genes are TRBV29-1 and TRBJ2-7; the TCRdb call, TRBD2, lacks DNA for checking. The CDR3 has 14 residues. Germline CDR1 and CDR2: SQVTM and ANQGSEA. The CDR3 is CSAAGLAGTYEQYF.

The genes are TRBV7-9 and TRBJ1-1. The CDR3 totals 12 residues. Per germline, CDR1 SEHNR and CDR2 FQNEAQ (reference sequence). The CDR3 loop is CASSLESYEAFF.

V usage is TRBV15 and J usage is TRBJ2-1; the D call from TCRdb, TRBD1, cannot be confirmed without DNA. Germline CDR1 and CDR2: LNHNV and YYDKDF (reference sequence). The CDR3 is made up of 18 amino acids. The CDR3 here is CATSSHPSRVPDYNEQFF. The full variable domain, completed using reference TRBV15 and TRBJ2-1, is DAMVIQNPRYQVTQFGKPVTLSCSQTLNHNVMYWYQQKSSQAPKLLFHYYDKDFNNEADTPDNFQSRRPNTSFCFLDIRSPGLGDTAMYLCATSSHPSRVPDYNEQFFGPGTRLTVL.

The V call is TRBV29-1, the J call TRBJ1-5. This CDR3 is 13 amino acids long. CDR1 SQVTM and CDR2 ANQGSEA come from the germline V gene. This CDR3 is CSVGGARNQPQHF.

V is TRBV6-5 and J is TRBJ1-2; TCRdb proposes TRBD1, but this gene call is untestable without DNA. Germline V gene sequence: CDR1 MNHEY, CDR2 SVGAGI. CDR3 length: 16 residues. The CDR3 spells CASSANRAPHRHGYTF.

The chain joins TRBV20-1 to TRBJ1-1; the TRBD1 assignment by TCRdb is unverifiable without DNA. This CDR3 is built from 15 residues. The germline V gene has CDR1 DFQATT and CDR2 SNEGSKA (reference sequence). Here the CDR3 reads CSARAGDREYSEAFF.

This sequence joins TRBV29-1 and TRBJ1-1; the D call of TRBD1 rests on TCRdb alone, since no DNA is present to check it. The germline gives CDR1 SQVTM, CDR2 ANQGSEA. The CDR3 is made up of 11 amino acids. The CDR3 reads CSVRTGTEAFF.

The rearrangement links TRBV4-3 to TRBJ2-5; lacking DNA, the TRBD1 call made by TCRdb goes unchecked. This CDR3 region has 13 residues. Germline assignment: CDR1 LGHNA and CDR2 YSLEER. CDR3 loop: CASSQDRVETQYF.

The chain carries TRBV7-6 and TRBJ2-1; TCRdb names TRBD2, which stays unverified in the absence of DNA. CDR3 length: 15 amino acids. CDR1 is SGHVS, CDR2 FNYEAQ, per germline. The CDR3 is CASSDASGSYNEQFF.

The V gene is TRBV12-3 or TRBV12-4, the J gene TRBJ2-7. This CDR3 region has 12 residues. CDR3 in amino acids: CASSPFEYEQYF.

V is TRBV5-6 and J is TRBJ1-1; the D gene TCRdb calls, TRBD1, cannot be checked with no DNA. Germline values: CDR1 SGHDT, CDR2 YYEEEE. The CDR3 extends over 15 amino acids. CDR3 region: CASSLASQGGTEAFF. The whole variable domain, remainder taken from reference TRBV5-6 and TRBJ1-1, is DAGVTQSPTHLIKTRGQQVTLRCSPKSGHDTVSWYQQALGQGPQFIFQYYEEEERQRGNFPDRFSGHQFPNYSSELNVNALLLGDSALYLCASSLASQGGTEAFFGQGTRLTVV.

The chain carries TRBV2 and TRBJ2-7. Germline V gene lookup returns CDR1 SNHLY and CDR2 FYNNEI. The CDR3 contains 12 residues. This CDR3 is CASGVSSYEQYF.

The gene calls are TRBV4-3 and TRBJ2-7; the TCRdb call, TRBD2, lacks DNA for checking. Per the germline V gene, CDR1 is LGHNA and CDR2 is YSLEER. The CDR3 extends over 13 amino acids. The CDR3 sequence is CASSQEVGSEQYF.

The chain combines TRBV21-1 with TRBJ1-6. TRBV21-1 is classified as a pseudogene. The CDR3 is made up of 16 amino acids. CDR3 loop: CASSRPVSSYNSPLHF.

The V and J genes are TRBV28 and TRBJ2-5; the TCRdb call, TRBD2, lacks DNA for checking. The CDR3 is 14 amino acids. CDR1 MDHEN and CDR2 SYDVKM come from the germline V gene. The CDR3 reads CASSLWREGETQYF.

The CDR3 reads CASSQGTPGSNEQYF. The chain has TRBV3-1 and TRBJ2-7; the D call from TCRdb, TRBD1, cannot be confirmed without DNA. The CDR3 contains 15 residues. CDR1 is LGHDT, CDR2 YNNKEL, per germline (reference sequence).

V is TRBV12-3 or TRBV12-4 and J is TRBJ1-1. This CDR3 contains 14 residues. This CDR3 is CASSLAGGATEAFF.

V and J are TRBV6-2 or TRBV6-3 and TRBJ2-7; with no DNA, the TCRdb D assignment of TRBD1 cannot be verified. This CDR3 region has 12 residues. Germline CDR1 is MNHEY and CDR2 is SVGEGT. Here the CDR3 reads CASTTTDRRQYF.

The gene calls are TRBV27 and TRBJ2-7. Germline CDR1 is MNHEY and CDR2 is SMNVEV (reference sequence). The CDR3 totals 13 residues. The CDR3 is CASSLSANYEQYF.

V usage is TRBV9 and J usage is TRBJ2-1; TCRdb's D gene call, TRBD1, goes unchecked for lack of DNA. The CDR3 has 19 residues. Looked up from germline, CDR1 is SGDLS and CDR2 is YYNGEE. The CDR3 loop reads CASSFYICSARLGDVEQFF. Using reference TRBV9 and TRBJ2-1 for the parts outside the CDR3, the full variable domain is DSGVTQTPKHLITATGQRVTLRCSPRSGDLSVYWYQQSLDQGLQFLIQYYNGEERAKGNILERFSAQQFPDLHSELNLSSLELGDSALYFCASSFYICSARLGDVEQFFGPGTRLTVL.

This rearrangement joins TRBV29-1 to TRBJ2-7; TCRdb picks TRBD2, but there is no DNA to check that call. The CDR3 covers 14 residues. CDR1 and CDR2 (germline): SQVTM, ANQGSEA. The CDR3 here is CSVELAGGNYEQYF.

The rearrangement joins TRBV7-9 to TRBJ2-5. The CDR3 runs 12 residues. Looked up from germline, CDR1 is SEHNR and CDR2 is FQNEAQ (reference sequence). The CDR3: CASSLVVETQYF. Based on the CDR3 plus reference TRBV7-9 and TRBJ2-5, the full variable domain is DTGVSQNPRHKITKRGQNVTFRCDPISEHNRLYWYRQTLGQGPEFLTYFQNEAQLEKSRLLSDRFSAERPKGSFSTLEIQRTEQGDSAMYLCASSLVVETQYFGPGTRLLVL.

This rearrangement joins TRBV7-3 to TRBJ2-1. The CDR3 spans 15 residues. Germline CDR1 is SGHTA and CDR2 is FQGTGA. The CDR3 loop is CASSETESSYNEQFF.

The chain links TRBV6-5 to TRBJ2-2; the D gene TCRdb calls, TRBD2, cannot be checked with no DNA. Germline CDR1 reads MNHEY; CDR2 reads SVGAGI. This CDR3 comprises 17 residues. CDR3: CASSYPTSGSSTGELFF.

The chain combines TRBV29-1 with TRBJ2-7; TCRdb's D call, TRBD1, is unchecked because there is no DNA. The CDR3 is made up of 14 amino acids. Per the germline V gene, CDR1 is SQVTM and CDR2 is ANQGSEA. CDR3 residues: CSALFPGEVYEQYF.

The V and J genes are TRBV28 and TRBJ2-7; there is no DNA to check the TCRdb D call of TRBD1. CDR1 is MDHEN and CDR2 is SYDVKM in the germline V gene. CDR3 length: 12 amino acids. The CDR3 here is CASTDRVYEQYF.

The chain carries TRBV29-1 and TRBJ1-2; TCRdb reports TRBD1, a call that lacks DNA to check it against. The CDR3 contains 16 residues. Germline V gene data show CDR1 as SQVTM and CDR2 as ANQGSEA. The CDR3 is CSVGPGGGGELYGYTF.

The chain links TRBV27 to TRBJ2-3. The CDR3 length is 12 residues. The germline gives CDR1 MNHEY, CDR2 SMNVEV (reference sequence). CDR3 residues: CASSPPGEAQYF.